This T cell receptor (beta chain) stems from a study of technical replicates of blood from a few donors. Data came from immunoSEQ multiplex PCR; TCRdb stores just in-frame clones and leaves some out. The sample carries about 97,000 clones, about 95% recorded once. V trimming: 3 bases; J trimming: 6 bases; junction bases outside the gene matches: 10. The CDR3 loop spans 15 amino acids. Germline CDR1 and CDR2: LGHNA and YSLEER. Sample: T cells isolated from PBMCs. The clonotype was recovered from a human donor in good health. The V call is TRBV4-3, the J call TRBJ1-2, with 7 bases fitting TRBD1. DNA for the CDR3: TGCGCCAGCAGCCAGGACGGGGACAGAGTGGATGGCTACACCTTC. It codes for CASSQDGDRVDGYTF.